There are a few counts of the clone carrying this T cell receptor beta chain. Its antigen remains unknown. This CDR3 is built from 13 residues. V was clipped by 2 bases and J by 3 bases, with 4 bases between them. Germline assignment: CDR1 MNHEY and CDR2 SVGAGI. Amplification of TCR beta CDR3 regions was performed using RNA transcripts as template. The TCR CDR3 first-round RT-PCR relied on the HTBI primer set. One entry per CDR3 protein, called by TCRdb with MiXCR from the multiplex PCR reads. The data show hundreds of thousands of distinct CDR3 sequences, 13% to 15% seen once. PBMCs came from 9 to 10 ml fresh peripheral blood. This record belongs to a study of T cells in Graves' hyperthyroidism and ophthalmopathy. Across the whole study: Peripheral blood sampling occurred at initial diagnosis, before any treatment.

General study points: Most thyroid clonotypes expanded above 0.001 appeared in blood too.

This chain uses TRBV6-5 with TRBJ1-4, with no clear D. The clonotype comes from a woman between 18 and 29 years old with Graves' hyperthyroidism. Sequencing input: blood. CDR3: CASSYRANEKLFF. In DNA, the CDR3 is TGTGCCAGCAGTTACCGGGCTAATGAAAAACTGTTTTTT.